The 15 T cell receptor beta chains presented below share a single source sample, sequenced in a study of radiotherapy plus CTLA-4 blockade in lung cancer (dated by TCRdb to the late 2010s). Libraries were made using the immunoSEQ multiplex PCR assay. Held by TCRdb, this immuneACCESS table contains in-frame sequences only and omits some clones. Under half of the omission traces to an unresolved V gene where checked; the cause of the rest is unknown. The table for this sample lists more than 65,000 clones; 80% to 85% of them were counted only once. The ten largest clones capture 0.82% of the sample. The sample was peripheral blood, taken from a patient treated with radiotherapy plus ipilimumab. Receptors originate from a human donor with non-small cell lung cancer who had stable disease on radiotherapy plus ipilimumab.

The chain links TRBV9 to TRBJ2-2, with 8 nucleotides matching TRBD2. There are 14 residues in the CDR3. Germline V gene data show CDR1 as SGDLS and CDR2 as YYNGEE. J gave up 8 bases and V 4 bases, and 7 bases lay outside the gene matches. CDR3 in DNA: TGTGCCAGCAGCCGGGAGGGCCAACGGGGGGAGCTGTTTTTT. This encodes CASSREGQRGELFF. The whole variable domain, remainder taken from reference TRBV9 and TRBJ2-2, is DSGVTQTPKHLITATGQRVTLRCSPRSGDLSVYWYQQSLDQGLQFLIQYYNGEERAKGNILERFSAQQFPDLHSELNLSSLELGDSALYFCASSREGQRGELFFGEGSRLTVL.

This clone was seen a handful of times. The chain employs TRBV11-2 and TRBJ2-3; no reliable D call. Trimming took 0 bases from V and 6 from J, leaving 7 bases between them. CDR1 and CDR2 from the germline V gene are SGHAT and FQNNGV. The CDR3 has 13 amino acids. CDR3 DNA sequence: TGTGCCAGCAGCTTAGATCGTATGGATACGCAGTATTTT. It encodes CASSLDRMDTQYF.

V is TRBV30 and J is TRBJ1-6, with a possible D match to TRBD1 (5 bases). The germline V gene encodes CDR1 GTSNPN and CDR2 SVGIG (reference sequence). CDR3 length equals 16 residues. Trimming removed 2 bases at V and 1 base at J, with 12 bases between. This CDR3 is CAWSLPGGSYNSPLHF. The DNA of the CDR3 is TGTGCCTGGAGTCTACCCGGGGGGTCCTATAATTCACCCCTCCACTTT. Variable domain in full (rest from reference TRBV30 and TRBJ1-6): SQTIHQWPATLVQPVGSPLSLECTVEGTSNPNLYWYRQAAGRGLQLLFYSVGIGQISSEVPQNLSASRPQDRQFILSSKKLLLSDSGFYLCAWSLPGGSYNSPLHFGNGTRLTVT.

The rearrangement uses TRBV5-6 and TRBJ2-1; D unresolved. Deletions cut 3 bases from V and 4 bases from J, with 2 bases between. Germline assignment: CDR1 SGHDT and CDR2 YYEEEE. CDR3 length: 11 residues. The CDR3 nucleotides read TGTGCCAGCAGCTGGTACAATGAGCAGTTCTTC. The encoded protein is CASSWYNEQFF.

The rearrangement links TRBV6-1 to TRBJ1-6; no definite D call. Trimming pared 1 base from V and 8 bases from J, leaving 15 bases between. Germline loops: CDR1 MNHNS, CDR2 SASEGT. The CDR3 loop spans 16 amino acids. CDR3 in DNA: TGTGCCAGCAGTGAAGGTGGCGGTGAGACTCATTCACCCCTCCACTTT. Its protein product is CASSEGGGETHSPLHF.

DNA for the CDR3: TGTGCCAGCAAGGTTAAGGGTGCCGGGGAGCTGTTTTTT. Amino acids: CASKVKGAGELFF. The chain employs TRBV6-1 and TRBJ2-2; D is unresolved. The CDR3 sequence is 13 residues long. The germline V gene encodes CDR1 MNHNS and CDR2 SASEGT. V gave up 7 bases and J gave up 6 bases, with 12 bases separating them.

This sequence joins TRBV7-3 and TRBJ1-3; 8 bases are shared with TRBD1. Germline CDR1 is SGHTA and CDR2 is FQGTGA. The length of the CDR3 is 15 residues. The V segment lost 5 bases and the J segment 4 bases; nucleotides outside the gene matches: 7. The CDR3 protein is CASSIDRGSGNTIYF. DNA of the CDR3: TGTGCCAGCAGCATTGACAGGGGTAGCGGAAACACCATATATTTT.

The chain recombines TRBV7-6 with TRBJ2-7, with 8 bases matching TRBD1. Germline values: CDR1 SGHVS, CDR2 FNYEAQ. The CDR3 runs 16 residues. V was clipped by 1 base and J by 3 bases; unmatched bases: 8. The CDR3 region has the DNA TGTGCCAGCAGCTTAGTCGCTAGGGACAGGAACTACGAGCAGTACTTC. This translates into CASSLVARDRNYEQYF.

The chain recombines TRBV25-1 with TRBJ1-6, with 9 bases identical to TRBD1. Germline V gene sequence: CDR1 MGHDK, CDR2 SYGVNS. J was trimmed by 9 bases and V by 2 bases; bases with no gene match: 5. This CDR3 has 15 residues. The CDR3 DNA sequence: TGTGCCAGCAGTGAACGGACAGGGGCTATTTCACCCCTCCACTTT. This sequence encodes CASSERTGAISPLHF.

This chain joins TRBV7-8 and TRBJ2-5; weak D call: TRBD1 (5 bases). This CDR3 is built from 14 residues. Trimming cost V 2 bases and J 1 base, with 8 bases left between them. The germline gives CDR1 SGHVS, CDR2 FQNEAQ. CDR3 coding DNA: TGTGCCAGCAGCTTACTCAGGGTCCAAGAGACCCAGTACTTC. It yields the protein CASSLLRVQETQYF.

This chain links TRBV18 with TRBJ2-7; 7 positions agree with TRBD1. V dropped 2 bases and J dropped 1; count of bases not matched to a gene: 2. Per the germline V gene, CDR1 is KGHSH and CDR2 is LQKENI. The CDR3 spans 14 residues. The CDR3 spells CASSPSGGSYEQYF. The CDR3 bases are TGTGCCAGCTCACCATCAGGGGGATCCTACGAGCAGTACTTC.

The chain carries TRBV10-1 and TRBJ2-2; D ambiguous. The CDR3 sequence is 14 residues long. Germline-derived CDR1 and CDR2 are WNHNN and SYGVQD (reference sequence). V shed 2 bases and J shed 2 bases, with 6 bases lying between them. Here the CDR3 reads CASSERPNTGELFF. The CDR3 DNA sequence: TGCGCCAGCAGTGAGAGGCCAAACACCGGGGAGCTGTTTTTT.

The chain recombines TRBV20-1 with TRBJ1-1; D not resolved. Germline lookup yields CDR1 DFQATT and CDR2 SNEGSKA (reference sequence). V was shortened by 6 bases and J by 7 bases, with 9 bases between the two germline ends. The CDR3 runs 10 residues. Here the CDR3 reads CSAGTVEAFF. The CDR3 DNA reads TGCAGTGCCGGAACGGTTGAAGCTTTCTTT.

The chain carries TRBV27 and TRBJ2-1; maybe TRBD1 (6 bases). Trimming took off 8 bases at V and 0 bases at J, with 14 bases between the two ends. Looked up from germline, CDR1 is MNHEY and CDR2 is SMNVEV (reference sequence). The CDR3 spans 15 residues. The CDR3 DNA is TGTGCCAGCTCGACTACAGGGTCCTCCTACAATGAGCAGTTCTTC. Translating gives CASSTTGSSYNEQFF.

The V and J genes are TRBV28 and TRBJ1-5; no clear D gene. The CDR3 is made up of 14 amino acids. CDR1 MDHEN and CDR2 SYDVKM come from the germline V gene. Trimming left V 6 bases short and J 3 bases short, with 12 bases between. The CDR3 DNA sequence: TGTGCCAGCAGCCCTCCCGGACCCAATCAGCCCCAGCATTTT. Translating gives CASSPPGPNQPQHF.